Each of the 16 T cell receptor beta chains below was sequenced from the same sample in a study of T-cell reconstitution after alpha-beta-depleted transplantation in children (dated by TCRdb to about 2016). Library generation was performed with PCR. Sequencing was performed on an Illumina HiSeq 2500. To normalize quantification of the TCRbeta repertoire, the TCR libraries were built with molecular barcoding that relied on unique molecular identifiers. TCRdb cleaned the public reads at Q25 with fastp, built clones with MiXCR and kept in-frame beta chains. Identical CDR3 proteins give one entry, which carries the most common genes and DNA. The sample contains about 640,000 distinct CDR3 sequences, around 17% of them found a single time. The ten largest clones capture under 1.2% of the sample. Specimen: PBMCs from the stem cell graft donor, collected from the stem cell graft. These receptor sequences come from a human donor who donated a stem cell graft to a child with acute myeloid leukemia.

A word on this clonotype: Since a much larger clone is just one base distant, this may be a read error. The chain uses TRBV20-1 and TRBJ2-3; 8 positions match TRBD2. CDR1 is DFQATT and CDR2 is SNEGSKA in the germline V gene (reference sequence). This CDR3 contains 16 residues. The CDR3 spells CSSSPAGAGGADTQYF. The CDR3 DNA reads TGCAGTTCTAGTCCTGCCGGGGCGGGGGGAGCAGATACGCAGTATTTT.

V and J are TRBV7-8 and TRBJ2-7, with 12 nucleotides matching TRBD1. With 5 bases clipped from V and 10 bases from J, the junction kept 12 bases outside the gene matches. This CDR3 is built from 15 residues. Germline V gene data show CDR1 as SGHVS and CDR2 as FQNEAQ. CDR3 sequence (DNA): TGTGCCAGCAGCCCCCCGGGGACAGGGGGCGCGAAACAGTACTTC. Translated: CASSPPGTGGAKQYF.

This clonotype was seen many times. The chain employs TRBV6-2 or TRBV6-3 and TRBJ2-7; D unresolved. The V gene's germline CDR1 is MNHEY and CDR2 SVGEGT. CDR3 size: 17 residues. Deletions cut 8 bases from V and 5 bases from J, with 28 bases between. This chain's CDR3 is CASRTVRQLADRNEQYF. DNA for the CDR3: TGTGCCAGCCGTACGGTCCGCCAATTGGCAGATCGAAACGAGCAGTACTTC.

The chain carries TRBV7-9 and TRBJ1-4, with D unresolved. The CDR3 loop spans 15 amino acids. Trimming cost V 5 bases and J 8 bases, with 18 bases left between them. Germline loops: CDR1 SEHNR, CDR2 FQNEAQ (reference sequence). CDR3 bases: TGTGCCAGCAGCGGGCGGTCCACAGAAAGGGAAAAACTGTTTTTT. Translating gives CASSGRSTEREKLFF.

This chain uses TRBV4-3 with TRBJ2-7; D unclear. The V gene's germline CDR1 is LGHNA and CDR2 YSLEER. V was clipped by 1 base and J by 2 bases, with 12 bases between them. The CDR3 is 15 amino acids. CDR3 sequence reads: CASSQGTGSTYEQYF. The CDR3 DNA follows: TGCGCCAGCAGCCAAGGGACCGGGTCCACCTACGAGCAGTACTTC.

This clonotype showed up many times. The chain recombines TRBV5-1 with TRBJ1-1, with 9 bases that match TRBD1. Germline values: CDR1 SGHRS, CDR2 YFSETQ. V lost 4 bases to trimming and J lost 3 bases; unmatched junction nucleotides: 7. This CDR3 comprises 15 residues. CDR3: CASSPRTGVDTEAFF. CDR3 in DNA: TGCGCCAGCAGCCCCAGGACAGGGGTCGACACTGAAGCTTTCTTT.

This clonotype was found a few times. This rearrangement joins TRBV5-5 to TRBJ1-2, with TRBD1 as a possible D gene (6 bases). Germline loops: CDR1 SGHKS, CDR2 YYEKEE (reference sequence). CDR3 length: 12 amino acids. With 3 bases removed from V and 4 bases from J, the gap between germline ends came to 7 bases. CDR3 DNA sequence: TGTGCCAGCAGCTGGACAGTCTATGGCTACACCTTC. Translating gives CASSWTVYGYTF.

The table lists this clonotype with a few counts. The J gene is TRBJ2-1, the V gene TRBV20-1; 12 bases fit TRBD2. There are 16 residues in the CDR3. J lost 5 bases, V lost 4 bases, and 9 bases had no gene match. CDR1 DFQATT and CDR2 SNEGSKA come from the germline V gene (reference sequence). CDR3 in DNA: TGCAGTGCTATTCCCCTAGCGGGGGGGCGTAACAATGAGCAGTTCTTC. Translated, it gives CSAIPLAGGRNNEQFF.

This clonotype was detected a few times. Here the CDR3 DNA reads TGTGCCAGCAGCGACCGAGGGGTACGGCCCCTCCACTTT. Protein product: CASSDRGVRPLHF. The genes are TRBV5-5 and TRBJ1-6, with a weak D call TRBD1 (5 bases). There are 13 residues in the CDR3. Between the trimmed V and J ends, which lost 4 bases and 13 bases, there was a span of 15 bases. From germline, CDR1 is SGHKS and CDR2 YYEKEE (reference sequence).

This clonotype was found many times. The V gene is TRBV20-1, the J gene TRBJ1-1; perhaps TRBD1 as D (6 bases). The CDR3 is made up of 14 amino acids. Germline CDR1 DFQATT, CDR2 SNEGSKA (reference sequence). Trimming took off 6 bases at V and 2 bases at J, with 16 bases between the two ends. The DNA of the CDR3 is TGCAGTGCGTCCAGGGGACAAATTAACACTGAAGCTTTCTTT. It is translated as CSASRGQINTEAFF.

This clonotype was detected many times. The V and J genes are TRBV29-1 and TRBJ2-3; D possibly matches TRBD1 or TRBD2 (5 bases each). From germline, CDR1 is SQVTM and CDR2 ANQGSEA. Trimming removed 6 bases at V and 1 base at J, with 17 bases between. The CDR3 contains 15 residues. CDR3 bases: TGCAGCGTCGTAAGCTGGGGGTCTCGCACAGATACGCAGTATTTT. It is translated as CSVVSWGSRTDTQYF.

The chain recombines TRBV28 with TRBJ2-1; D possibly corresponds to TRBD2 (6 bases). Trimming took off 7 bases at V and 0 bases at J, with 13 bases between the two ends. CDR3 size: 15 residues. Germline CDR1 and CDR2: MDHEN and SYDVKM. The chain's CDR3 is CASTHGGSSYNEQFF. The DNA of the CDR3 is TGTGCCAGCACCCATGGGGGGAGCTCCTACAATGAGCAGTTCTTC. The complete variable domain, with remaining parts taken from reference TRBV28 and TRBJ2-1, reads DVKVTQSSRYLVKRTGEKVFLECVQDMDHENMFWYRQDPGLGLRLIYFSYDVKMKEKGDIPEGYSVSREKKERFSLILESASTNQTSMYLCASTHGGSSYNEQFFGPGTRLTVL.

The DNA for the CDR3 is TGTGCCAGCAGCTTGGTCCCAGCCCGCAATCAGCCCCAGCATTTT. Protein: CASSLVPARNQPQHF. The chain employs TRBV5-5 and TRBJ1-5; D is uncertain. Germline assignment: CDR1 SGHKS and CDR2 YYEKEE (reference sequence). The germline V and J ends were trimmed by 0 bases and 2 bases, with 9 bases remaining between them. The CDR3 has 15 residues.

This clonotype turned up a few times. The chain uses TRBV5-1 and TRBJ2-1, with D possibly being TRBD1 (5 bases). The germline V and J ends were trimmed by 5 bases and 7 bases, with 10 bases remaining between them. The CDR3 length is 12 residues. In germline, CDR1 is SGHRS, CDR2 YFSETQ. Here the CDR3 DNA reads TGCGCCAGCAGTTACAGACAGAATGAGCAGTTCTTC. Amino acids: CASSYRQNEQFF.

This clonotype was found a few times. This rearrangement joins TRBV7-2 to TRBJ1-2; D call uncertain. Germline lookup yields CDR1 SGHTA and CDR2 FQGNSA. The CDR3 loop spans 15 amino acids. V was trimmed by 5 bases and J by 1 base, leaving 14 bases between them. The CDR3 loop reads CASSLGGEGNYGYTF. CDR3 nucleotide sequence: TGTGCCAGCAGCCTCGGTGGGGAGGGTAACTATGGCTACACCTTC.

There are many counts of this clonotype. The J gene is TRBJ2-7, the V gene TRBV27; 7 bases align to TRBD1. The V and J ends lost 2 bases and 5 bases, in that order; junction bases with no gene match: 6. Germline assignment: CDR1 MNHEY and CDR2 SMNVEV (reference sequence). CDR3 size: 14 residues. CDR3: CASSLGTAVDEQYF. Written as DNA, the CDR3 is TGTGCCAGCAGTTTAGGGACAGCGGTCGACGAGCAGTACTTC.